Below, 28 T cell receptor beta chains from the same sample are listed, as sequenced in a study of T cells in Graves' hyperthyroidism and ophthalmopathy. Amplified TCR beta CDR3 regions derived from RNA transcripts. The primer set for the first-round RT-PCR of the TCR CDR3 was HTBI. TCRdb re-called the multiplex PCR reads through MiXCR, storing one row per CDR3 protein. The table shows 500,000 to 600,000 distinct CDR3 sequences, with around 46% occurring only once. Sequences were obtained from peripheral blood or thyroid tissue (not recorded which). These receptors were collected from an adult woman with Graves' disease, either hyperthyroidism or ophthalmopathy (not recorded which).

The J gene is TRBJ1-2, the V gene TRBV20-1; unclear D gene. Trimming shortened V by 5 bases and J by 0 bases, and 16 bases separated the two germline ends. In germline, CDR1 is DFQATT, CDR2 SNEGSKA (reference sequence). The CDR3 loop spans 15 amino acids. CDR3 DNA sequence: TGCAGTGCTGGCCCCCCCGGACGGACTAACTATGGCTACACCTTC. This codes for CSAGPPGRTNYGYTF.

This clonotype turned up a few times. V usage is TRBV19 and J usage is TRBJ2-6, with D possibly matching TRBD1 (6 bases). Germline CDR1 reads LNHDA; CDR2 reads SQIVND (reference sequence). The CDR3 spans 15 residues. V was clipped by 9 bases and J by 0 bases, with 12 bases between them. CDR3: CASSPGVSGANVLTF. The CDR3 nucleotides read TGTGCCAGCAGTCCAGGGGTCTCTGGGGCCAACGTCCTGACTTTC.

CDR3 DNA sequence: TGTGCCAGCTCACCTGTTCCGGGGACGTCTGAAAAACTGTTTTTT. This codes for CASSPVPGTSEKLFF. This chain joins TRBV13 and TRBJ1-4, with a possible D match to TRBD1 (5 bases). Trimming shortened V by 8 bases and J by 7 bases, and 20 bases separated the two germline ends. The CDR3 has 15 residues. The germline CDR1 and CDR2 sequences are PRHDT and FYEKMQ (reference sequence).

The CDR3 here is CASSAKLAGAYEQYF. The CDR3 DNA sequence: TGTGCCAGCAGTGCTAAGCTAGCGGGAGCCTACGAGCAGTACTTC. J is TRBJ2-7 and V is TRBV7-9; 10 bases fit TRBD2. J lost 2 bases, V lost 6 bases, and 7 bases had no gene match. There are 15 residues in the CDR3. The V gene's germline CDR1 is SEHNR and CDR2 FQNEAQ (reference sequence).

As for this clonotype: A much larger clone differs from this one at a single base, so this may be a read error. This chain uses TRBV6-1 with TRBJ1-1; D gene unclear. Germline assignment: CDR1 MNHNS and CDR2 SASEGT. The CDR3 loop spans 13 amino acids. The CDR3 loop reads CTSRIGMNTEAFF. CDR3 in DNA: TGTACCAGCAGGATCGGAATGAACACTGAAGCTTTCTTT.

This clonotype was counted once. This chain connects TRBV7-3 to TRBJ2-7; TRBD1 or TRBD2 may be the D gene (5 bases each). CDR1 and CDR2 from the germline V gene are SGHTA and FQGTGA. Trimming removed 7 bases at V and 5 bases at J, with 21 bases between. The CDR3 is made up of 15 amino acids. CDR3: CASTLPGTNSHEQYF. CDR3 DNA sequence: TGTGCCAGCACCCTACCCGGGACCAATAGCCACGAGCAGTACTTC.

This clonotype was recorded at least ten times. The V and J genes are TRBV29-1 and TRBJ2-7, with D perhaps matching TRBD2 (6 bases). The V gene's germline CDR1 is SQVTM and CDR2 ANQGSEA. The ends were cut back, 4 bases at V and 3 bases at J, with 16 bases in the middle. The CDR3 extends over 14 amino acids. The CDR3, as DNA: TGCAGCGTTGTACCCGGGGGTAAGAACTACGAGCAGTACTTC. Its protein is CSVVPGGKNYEQYF.

This clonotype was found many times. The CDR3 region has the DNA TGTGCCAGCAGCGTAGGGTCGACAGGGGTTAGCTATGGCTACACCTTC. Translating it yields CASSVGSTGVSYGYTF. The rearrangement joins TRBV9 to TRBJ1-2, with TRBD1 matching 8 bases. The CDR3 spans 16 residues. Germline CDR1 reads SGDLS; CDR2 reads YYNGEE. J gave up 4 bases and V 0 bases, and 8 bases lay outside the gene matches.

This clonotype has ten or more counts. The rearrangement links TRBV24-1 to TRBJ2-5, with 14 bases matching TRBD2. CDR3 length: 15 amino acids. V trimming: 9 bases; J trimming: 4 bases; junction bases outside the gene matches: 6. Germline CDR1 reads KGHDR; CDR2 reads SFDVKD. CDR3 region: CATSRGLAGVETQYF. CDR3 nucleotides: TGTGCCACCTCAAGGGGACTAGCGGGAGTAGAGACCCAGTACTTC.

The CDR3, as DNA: TGTGCCAGCAGCGAGGGGCTGTTTTTT. Residues: CASSEGLFF. This chain connects TRBV11-1 to TRBJ2-2, with D perhaps TRBD2 (5 bases). Germline V gene sequence: CDR1 SGHAT, CDR2 FQDESV (reference sequence). V was cut by 5 bases and J by 13 bases, with 5 bases left in between. The CDR3 is 9 amino acids. The whole variable domain, remainder taken from reference TRBV11-1 and TRBJ2-2, is EAEVAQSPRYKITEKSQAVAFWCDPISGHATLYWYRQILGQGPELLVQFQDESVVDDSQLPKDRFSAERLKGVDSTLKIQPAELGDSAMYLCASSEGLFFGEGSRLTVL.

This clonotype has just one count. V and J are TRBV20-1 and TRBJ2-7; 8 bases map to TRBD1. Germline V lookup: CDR1 DFQATT, CDR2 SNEGSKA (reference sequence). The ends lost 3 bases at V and 3 bases at J; junction bases unmatched: 7. The CDR3 runs 14 residues. CDR3 protein: CSASRGQDDYEQYF. CDR3 coding DNA: TGCAGTGCTAGCAGGGGGCAAGATGACTACGAGCAGTACTTC.

V is TRBV2 and J is TRBJ1-5; 7 bases align to TRBD1. CDR3 length equals 12 residues. Germline CDR1 reads SNHLY; CDR2 reads FYNNEI. Trimming at V came to 4 bases and at J to 11 bases, leaving 5 bases not matched to a gene. The CDR3 DNA reads as TGTGCCAGCAGTGGGGACAGACCGTCCCAGCATTTT. Translated, it gives CASSGDRPSQHF.

This clonotype was recorded many times. The chain links TRBV12-3 or TRBV12-4 to TRBJ1-1; the D is unclear. V dropped 4 bases and J dropped 9 bases, with 18 bases sitting between them. This CDR3 has 14 amino acids. CDR3 in amino acids: CASSYAVLVTKAFF. CDR3 coding DNA: TGTGCCAGCAGTTATGCGGTACTGGTTACAAAAGCTTTCTTT.

This clonotype was recorded a few times. The rearrangement joins TRBV20-1 to TRBJ2-5; D tentatively fits TRBD1 or TRBD2 (5 bases each). Germline V CDR1 and CDR2: DFQATT, SNEGSKA (reference sequence). The CDR3 is made up of 12 amino acids. The V end lost 3 bases, the J end lost 5 bases, and 10 bases lay between the germline ends. The CDR3 coding sequence is TGCAGTGCTAGTGATTGGGGGGAGACCCAGTACTTC. This encodes CSASDWGETQYF.

V usage is TRBV6-6 and J usage is TRBJ1-1, with D maybe TRBD1 (5 bases). CDR3 length: 15 residues. The germline CDR1 and CDR2 sequences are MNHNY and SVGAGI (reference sequence). V lost 0 bases to trimming and J lost 6 bases, with 14 bases between them. The CDR3 region has the DNA TGTGCCAGCAGTTACTCGGTGGGGGGTATGGCTGAAGCTTTCTTT. Translation gives CASSYSVGGMAEAFF.

This clonotype was recorded a few times. This chain uses TRBV10-3 with TRBJ2-5, with TRBD2 matching 16 bases. This CDR3 spans 16 amino acids. Germline lookup yields CDR1 ENHRY and CDR2 SYGVKD. V shed 2 bases, J shed 7 bases, and the junction held 4 bases outside the gene matches. CDR3 in DNA: TGTGCCATCAGTGAGGCGGGACTAGCGGGAGGGGGGACCCAGTACTTC. Its translation is CAISEAGLAGGGTQYF.

This clonotype was counted between two and nine times. This sequence joins TRBV28 and TRBJ1-1, with 11 nucleotides matching TRBD1. This CDR3 has 14 amino acids. Germline V lookup: CDR1 MDHEN, CDR2 SYDVKM. V lost 5 bases and J lost 5; bases outside the gene matches: 4. CDR3 sequence (DNA): TGTGCCAGCAGTAAGGGACAGGGGGAGACTGAAGCTTTCTTT. Its protein product is CASSKGQGETEAFF.

The genes are TRBV2 and TRBJ2-2; D not resolved. Germline CDR1 SNHLY, CDR2 FYNNEI. Trimming removed 8 bases from V and 4 bases from J, with 14 bases in between. The CDR3 consists of 14 residues. DNA for the CDR3: TGTGCCAGCTTCATGTCCTCGAGCACCGGGGAGCTGTTTTTT. It encodes CASFMSSSTGELFF. Filled out from reference TRBV2 and TRBJ2-2, the complete variable domain reads EPEVTQTPSHQVTQMGQEVILRCVPISNHLYFYWYRQILGQKVEFLVSFYNNEISEKSEIFDDQFSVERPDGSNFTLKIRSTKLEDSAMYFCASFMSSSTGELFFGEGSRLTVL.

The CDR3 region has the DNA TGTGCCAGCAGCCAGCTTACGAACCGGGGCTACGAGCAGTACTTC. Protein sequence: CASSQLTNRGYEQYF. The V gene is TRBV14, the J gene TRBJ2-7; possibly TRBD2 for D (5 bases). The germline V gene encodes CDR1 SGHDN and CDR2 FVKESK. Between the trimmed V and J ends, which lost 3 bases and 3 bases, there was a span of 15 bases. The CDR3 loop spans 15 amino acids.

This clonotype was picked up many times. This sequence joins TRBV6-6 and TRBJ1-1; the D gene is possibly TRBD1 (6 bases). V lost 6 bases and J lost 3, with 14 bases in between. Germline values: CDR1 MNHNY, CDR2 SVGAGI (reference sequence). CDR3 size: 14 residues. The CDR3 sequence is CASSSGEGDTEAFF. The CDR3 DNA follows: TGTGCCAGCAGCTCGGGTGAGGGGGACACTGAAGCTTTCTTT.

This clonotype has a handful of counts. The chain couples TRBV3-1 to TRBJ1-1, with D maybe TRBD1 (5 bases). The CDR3 loop spans 15 amino acids. V was pared by 1 base and J by 4 bases, with 13 bases between. Germline V gene lookup returns CDR1 LGHDT and CDR2 YNNKEL (reference sequence). The CDR3 sequence: CASSQGWAGLTEAFF. CDR3 DNA sequence: TGTGCCAGCAGCCAAGGGTGGGCAGGGCTCACTGAAGCTTTCTTT.

The genes are TRBV9 and TRBJ1-1, with TRBD1 as a possible D gene (5 bases). With 0 bases removed from V and 1 base from J, the gap between germline ends came to 13 bases. The CDR3 has 16 amino acids. CDR1 SGDLS and CDR2 YYNGEE come from the germline V gene. CDR3 residues: CASSVGSGQSNTEAFF. The DNA for the CDR3 is TGTGCCAGCAGCGTAGGATCAGGGCAGTCGAACACTGAAGCTTTCTTT. The full variable domain, rest sourced from reference TRBV9 and TRBJ1-1, is DSGVTQTPKHLITATGQRVTLRCSPRSGDLSVYWYQQSLDQGLQFLIQYYNGEERAKGNILERFSAQQFPDLHSELNLSSLELGDSALYFCASSVGSGQSNTEAFFGQGTRLTVV.

This chain links TRBV25-1 with TRBJ1-4; TRBD1 is a possible D gene (5 bases). Trimming removed 5 bases from V and 4 bases from J, with 14 bases in between. CDR3 length: 15 residues. CDR1 and CDR2 from the germline V gene are MGHDK and SYGVNS. The CDR3 DNA is TGTGCCAGCAGTCCTGGGGGGGTACGTAATGAAAAACTGTTTTTT. As protein: CASSPGGVRNEKLFF.

The chain combines TRBV7-2 with TRBJ1-5; a possible D gene is TRBD1 (5 bases). The CDR3 sequence is 15 residues long. Germline-derived CDR1 and CDR2 are SGHTA and FQGNSA. Trimming pared 3 bases from V and 5 bases from J, leaving 14 bases between. CDR3 coding DNA: TGTGCCAGCAGCTTCCTCGGGACTGAGGATCAGCCCCAGCATTTT. Protein product: CASSFLGTEDQPQHF.

The chain combines TRBV10-3 with TRBJ2-1; D might be TRBD2 (5 bases). V shed 6 bases and J shed 7 bases, with 16 bases lying between them. The CDR3 sequence is 14 residues long. The V gene's germline CDR1 is ENHRY and CDR2 SYGVKD. The CDR3 region is CAIRGSLGLNEQFF. The CDR3 DNA reads as TGTGCCATCAGGGGGAGTTTGGGGTTGAATGAGCAGTTCTTC.

This clonotype was counted many times. CDR3 bases: TGCGCCAGCAGCCAAGGGGTCTTGGAGACCCAGTACTTC. This codes for CASSQGVLETQYF. J is TRBJ2-5 and V is TRBV4-1; D unresolved. Trimming shortened V by 1 base and J by 5 bases, and 8 bases separated the two germline ends. Germline lookup yields CDR1 MGHRA and CDR2 YSYEKL. The CDR3 spans 13 residues.

The V call is TRBV5-1, the J call TRBJ2-5; 8 bases map to TRBD2. The V segment lost 2 bases and the J segment 1 base; nucleotides outside the gene matches: 4. CDR3 length equals 15 residues. Germline V gene lookup returns CDR1 SGHRS and CDR2 YFSETQ. This chain's CDR3 is CASSLLGTSQETQYF. The CDR3 region has the DNA TGCGCCAGCAGCTTACTCGGGACTAGCCAAGAGACCCAGTACTTC.

The rearrangement links TRBV20-1 to TRBJ2-7; D possibly matches TRBD1 or TRBD2 (5 bases each). From germline, CDR1 is DFQATT and CDR2 SNEGSKA (reference sequence). This CDR3 has 13 residues. V gave up 3 bases and J gave up 0 bases, with 9 bases separating them. The CDR3 region is CSASGTASYEQYF. For the CDR3, the DNA is TGCAGTGCTAGCGGGACGGCCTCCTACGAGCAGTACTTC.